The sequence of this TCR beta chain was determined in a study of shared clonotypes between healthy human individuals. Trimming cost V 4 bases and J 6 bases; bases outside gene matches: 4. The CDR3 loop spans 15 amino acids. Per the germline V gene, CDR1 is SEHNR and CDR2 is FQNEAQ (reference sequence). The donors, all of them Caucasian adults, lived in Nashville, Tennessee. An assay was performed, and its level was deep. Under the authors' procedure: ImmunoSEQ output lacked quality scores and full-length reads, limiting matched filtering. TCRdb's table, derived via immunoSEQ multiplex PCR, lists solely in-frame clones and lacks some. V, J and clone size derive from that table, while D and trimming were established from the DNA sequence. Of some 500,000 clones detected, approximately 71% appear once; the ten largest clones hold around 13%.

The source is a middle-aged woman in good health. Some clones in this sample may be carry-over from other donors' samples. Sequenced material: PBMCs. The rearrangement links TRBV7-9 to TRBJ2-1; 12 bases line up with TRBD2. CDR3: CASSWTSGTINEQFF. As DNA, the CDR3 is TGTGCCAGCAGCTGGACTAGCGGGACCATCAATGAGCAGTTCTTC.